The subject of this entry is one TCR beta chain. Its target is unknown. Within the sample, other DNA sequences also encode this same CDR3. This specimen comes from a study of T cell responses to AZD1222 COVID-19 vaccine. General study results and limits: At study baseline, merely six AZD1222 recipients were seropositive. Spike-wide vaccine-associated CD4 TCRs dominated at 160-218 and 743-854. Two doses of AZD1222 preceded a rise in Spike-specific TCR breadth and depth. Repertoires were obtained solely post-peak T cell response.

TCRdb's table, derived via immunoSEQ multiplex PCR, lists solely in-frame clones and lacks some. The table has 40,000 to 50,000 clones, approximately 80% seen once. This CDR3 contains 14 residues. Germline V gene data show CDR1 as SGHRS and CDR2 as YFSETQ. V was cut by 0 bases and J by 1 base, with 8 bases left in between. V usage is TRBV5-1 and J usage is TRBJ2-7, with D tentatively TRBD1 (6 bases). The TCR was taken from an adult who received the AZD1222 COVID-19 vaccine. Sample: peripheral blood, taken 28 days after the second AZD1222 dose. The CDR3 is CASSLDGQSYEQYF. Written as DNA, the CDR3 is TGCGCCAGCAGCTTGGACGGACAGTCCTACGAGCAGTACTTC.